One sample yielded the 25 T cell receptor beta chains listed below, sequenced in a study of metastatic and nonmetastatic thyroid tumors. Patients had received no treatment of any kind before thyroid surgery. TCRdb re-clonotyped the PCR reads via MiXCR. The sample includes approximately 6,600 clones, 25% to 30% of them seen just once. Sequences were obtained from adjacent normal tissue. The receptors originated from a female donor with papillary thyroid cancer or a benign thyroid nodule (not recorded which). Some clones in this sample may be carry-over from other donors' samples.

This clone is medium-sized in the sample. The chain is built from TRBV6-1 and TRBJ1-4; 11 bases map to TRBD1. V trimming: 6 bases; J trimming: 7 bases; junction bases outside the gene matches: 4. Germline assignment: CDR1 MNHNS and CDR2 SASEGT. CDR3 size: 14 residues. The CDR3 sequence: CASRLGQGAEKLFF. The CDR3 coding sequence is TGTGCCAGCAGGCTCGGACAGGGGGCTGAAAAACTGTTTTTT.

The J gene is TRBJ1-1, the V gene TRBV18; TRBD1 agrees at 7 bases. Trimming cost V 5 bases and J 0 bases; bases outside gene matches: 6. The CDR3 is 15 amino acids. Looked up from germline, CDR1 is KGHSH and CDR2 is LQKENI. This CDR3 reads CASSSPTGMNTEAFF. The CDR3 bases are TGTGCCAGCTCATCCCCGACAGGGATGAACACTGAAGCTTTCTTT.

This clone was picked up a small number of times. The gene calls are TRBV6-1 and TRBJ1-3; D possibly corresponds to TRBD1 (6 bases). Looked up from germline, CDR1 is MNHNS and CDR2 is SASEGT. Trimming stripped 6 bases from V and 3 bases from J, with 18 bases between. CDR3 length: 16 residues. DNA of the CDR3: TGTGCCAGCAGCTCCGAACAGGGTCTAAGTGGAAACACCATATATTTT. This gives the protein CASSSEQGLSGNTIYF.

CDR3 in DNA: TGTGCCAGCAGCCAAGATAGGGGGGGATCGAGGGGAAACACCATATATTTT. This encodes CASSQDRGGSRGNTIYF. The chain couples TRBV4-2 to TRBJ1-3; D perhaps matches TRBD1 (6 bases). Germline values: CDR1 LGHNA, CDR2 YNFKEQ. V gave up 0 bases and J gave up 4 bases, with 16 bases separating them. The CDR3 runs 17 residues.

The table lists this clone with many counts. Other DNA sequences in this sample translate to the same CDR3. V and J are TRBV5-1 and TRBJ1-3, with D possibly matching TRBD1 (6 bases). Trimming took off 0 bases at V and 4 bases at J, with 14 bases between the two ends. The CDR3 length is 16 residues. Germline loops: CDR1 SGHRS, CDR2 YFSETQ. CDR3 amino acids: CASSLGGPGTGNTIYF. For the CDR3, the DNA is TGCGCCAGCAGCTTGGGCGGTCCTGGGACAGGAAACACCATATATTTT.

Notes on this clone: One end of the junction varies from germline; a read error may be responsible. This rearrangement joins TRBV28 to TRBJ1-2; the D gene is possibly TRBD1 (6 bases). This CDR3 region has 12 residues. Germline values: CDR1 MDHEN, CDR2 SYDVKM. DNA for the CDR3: TGTGCGAGCAGTTCCGGGGGCTCTGGCTACACCTTC. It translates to CASSSGGSGYTF.

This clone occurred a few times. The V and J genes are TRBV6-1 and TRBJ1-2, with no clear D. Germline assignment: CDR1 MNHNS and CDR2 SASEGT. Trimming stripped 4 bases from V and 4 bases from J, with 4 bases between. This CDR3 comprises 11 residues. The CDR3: CASSVGYGYTF. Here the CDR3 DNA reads TGTGCCAGCAGTGTAGGCTATGGCTACACCTTC.

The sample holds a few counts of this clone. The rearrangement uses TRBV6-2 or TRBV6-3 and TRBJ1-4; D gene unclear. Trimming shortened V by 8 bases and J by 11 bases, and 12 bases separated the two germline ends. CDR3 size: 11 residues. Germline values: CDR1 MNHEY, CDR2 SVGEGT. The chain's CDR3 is CASGGMGKLFF. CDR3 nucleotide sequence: TGTGCCAGCGGCGGTATGGGGAAACTGTTTTTT.

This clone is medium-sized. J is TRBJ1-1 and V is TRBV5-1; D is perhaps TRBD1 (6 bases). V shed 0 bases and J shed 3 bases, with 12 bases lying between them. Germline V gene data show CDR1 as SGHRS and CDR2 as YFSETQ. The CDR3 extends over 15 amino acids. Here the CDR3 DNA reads TGCGCCAGCAGCTTGGTCTGGGGGGCGGACACTGAAGCTTTCTTT. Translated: CASSLVWGADTEAFF.

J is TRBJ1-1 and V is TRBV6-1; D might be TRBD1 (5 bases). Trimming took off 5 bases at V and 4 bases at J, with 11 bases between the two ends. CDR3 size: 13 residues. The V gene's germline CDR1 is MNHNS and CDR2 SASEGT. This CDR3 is CASSHDSRTEAFF. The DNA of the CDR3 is TGTGCCAGCAGTCATGACAGTCGCACTGAAGCTTTCTTT.

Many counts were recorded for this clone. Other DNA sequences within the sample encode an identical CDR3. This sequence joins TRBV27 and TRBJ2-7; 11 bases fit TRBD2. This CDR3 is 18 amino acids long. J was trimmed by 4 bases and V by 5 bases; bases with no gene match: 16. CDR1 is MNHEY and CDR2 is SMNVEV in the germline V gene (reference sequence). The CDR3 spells CASSQAEGTSGAPYEQYF. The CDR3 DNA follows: TGTGCCAGCAGTCAGGCCGAGGGGACTAGCGGAGCCCCTTACGAGCAGTACTTC.

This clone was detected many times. The DNA for the CDR3 is TGTGCCAGCAGTTTGGCCGGGACAGGGTGGTTCTTC. This gives the protein CASSLAGTGWFF. V usage is TRBV12-3 or TRBV12-4 and J usage is TRBJ2-1, with 9 bases matching TRBD1. The length of the CDR3 is 12 residues. V lost 3 bases, J lost 15 bases, and 6 bases stayed unmatched.

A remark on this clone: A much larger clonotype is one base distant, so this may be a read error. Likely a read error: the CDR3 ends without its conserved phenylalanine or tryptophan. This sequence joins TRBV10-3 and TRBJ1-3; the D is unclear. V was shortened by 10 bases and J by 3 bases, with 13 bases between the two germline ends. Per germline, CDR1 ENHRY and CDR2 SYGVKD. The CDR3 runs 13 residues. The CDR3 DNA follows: TGTGCCACCACGAGGGCAATTGGAAACACCATATATCTT. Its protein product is CATTRAIGNTIYL.

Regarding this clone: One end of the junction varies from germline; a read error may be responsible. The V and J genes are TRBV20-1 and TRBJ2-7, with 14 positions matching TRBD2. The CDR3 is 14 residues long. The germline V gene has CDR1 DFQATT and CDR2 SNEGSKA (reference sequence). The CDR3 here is CSSSPWTSGGEQYF. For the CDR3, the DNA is TGCAGTTCTAGCCCGTGGACTAGCGGGGGGGAGCAGTACTTC.

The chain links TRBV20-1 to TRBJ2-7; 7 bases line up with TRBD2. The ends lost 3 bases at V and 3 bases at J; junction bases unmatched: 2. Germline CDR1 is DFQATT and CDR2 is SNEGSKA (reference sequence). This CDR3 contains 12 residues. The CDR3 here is CSARKRGYEQYF. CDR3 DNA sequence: TGCAGTGCTAGGAAGCGGGGCTACGAGCAGTACTTC.

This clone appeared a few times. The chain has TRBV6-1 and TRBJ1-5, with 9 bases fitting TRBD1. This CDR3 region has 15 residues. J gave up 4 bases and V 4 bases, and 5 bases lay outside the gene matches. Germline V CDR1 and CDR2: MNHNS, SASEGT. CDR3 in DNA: TGTGCCAGCAGTGTACAGGGGGCGCGGAATCAGCCCCAGCATTTT. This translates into CASSVQGARNQPQHF.

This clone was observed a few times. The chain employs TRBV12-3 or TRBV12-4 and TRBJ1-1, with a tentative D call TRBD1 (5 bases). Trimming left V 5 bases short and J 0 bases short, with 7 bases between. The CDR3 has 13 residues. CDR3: CASSQTVNTEAFF. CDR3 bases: TGTGCCAGCAGTCAGACAGTGAACACTGAAGCTTTCTTT.

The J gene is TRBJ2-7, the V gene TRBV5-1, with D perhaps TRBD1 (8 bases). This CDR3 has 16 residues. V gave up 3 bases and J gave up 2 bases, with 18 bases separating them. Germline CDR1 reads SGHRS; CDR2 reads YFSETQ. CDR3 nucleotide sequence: TGCGCCAGCAGCTCGTTACAGGGGGGGGCCCCCTACGAGCAGTACTTC. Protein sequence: CASSSLQGGAPYEQYF.

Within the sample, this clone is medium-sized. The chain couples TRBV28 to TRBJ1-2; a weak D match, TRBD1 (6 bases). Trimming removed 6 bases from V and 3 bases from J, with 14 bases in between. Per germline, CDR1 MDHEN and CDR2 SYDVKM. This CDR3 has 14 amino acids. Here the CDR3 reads CASRGGGLDYGYTF. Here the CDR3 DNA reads TGTGCCAGCAGAGGCGGGGGGCTTGACTATGGCTACACCTTC.

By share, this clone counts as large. The CDR3 is CASSLRGITYEQYF. The CDR3 DNA reads as TGTGCCAGCAGTTTACGGGGGATCACGTACGAGCAGTACTTC. The chain joins TRBV27 to TRBJ2-7; possible D gene TRBD2, 6 bases. The germline V and J ends were trimmed by 2 bases and 4 bases, with 12 bases remaining between them. CDR3 length: 14 residues. Germline V lookup: CDR1 MNHEY, CDR2 SMNVEV (reference sequence).

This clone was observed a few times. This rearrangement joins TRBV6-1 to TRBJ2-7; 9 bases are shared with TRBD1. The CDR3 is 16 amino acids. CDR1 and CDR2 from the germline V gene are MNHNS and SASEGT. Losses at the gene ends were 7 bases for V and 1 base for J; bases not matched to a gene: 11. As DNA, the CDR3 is TGTGCCAGCATTCCCGAGGAGGACAGGGGTTCCTACGAGCAGTACTTC. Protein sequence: CASIPEEDRGSYEQYF.

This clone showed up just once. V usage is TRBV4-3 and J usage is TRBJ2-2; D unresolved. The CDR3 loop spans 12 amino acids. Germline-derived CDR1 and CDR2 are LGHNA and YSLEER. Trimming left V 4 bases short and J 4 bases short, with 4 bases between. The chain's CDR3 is CASSPRTGELFF. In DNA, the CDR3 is TGCGCCAGCAGCCCTCGCACCGGGGAGCTGTTTTTT.

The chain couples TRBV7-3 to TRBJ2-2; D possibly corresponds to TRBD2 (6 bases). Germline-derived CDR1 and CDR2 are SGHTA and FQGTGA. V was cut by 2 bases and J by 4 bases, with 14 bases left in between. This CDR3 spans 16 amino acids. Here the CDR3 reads CASSLGGSGITGELFF. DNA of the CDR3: TGTGCCAGCAGCTTAGGAGGGAGCGGAATCACCGGGGAGCTGTTTTTT.

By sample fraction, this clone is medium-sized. The DNA for the CDR3 is TGTGCCAGCAGCTTAGGGAATAACTATGGCTACACCTTC. This codes for CASSLGNNYGYTF. This rearrangement joins TRBV7-8 to TRBJ1-2; D is uncertain. The CDR3 consists of 13 residues. The V and J ends lost 1 base and 1 base respectively, with 4 bases between them. Germline CDR1 reads SGHVS; CDR2 reads FQNEAQ.

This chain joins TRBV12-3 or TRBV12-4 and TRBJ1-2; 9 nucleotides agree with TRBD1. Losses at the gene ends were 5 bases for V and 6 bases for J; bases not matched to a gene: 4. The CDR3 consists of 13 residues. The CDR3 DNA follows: TGTGCCAGCAGTCGGACAGGGGCTAATGGCTACACCTTC. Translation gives CASSRTGANGYTF.